This T cell receptor beta chain stems from a study of blood T cell repertoires in COVID-19 (dated by TCRdb to the early 2020s). Study-wide context: Samples from collaborators originated in the United States, Italy and Spain and spanned both the acute and convalescent phases of COVID-19. A de-identified subject ID, COVID-19 status, age in years and sex were almost always included in the sample metadata. The repertoires were released in a freely available public database intended as a resource for research on the immune response to SARS-CoV-2. Samples came from the ongoing ImmuneRACE study (first 160 participants) plus 1,254 subjects from 6 global collaborators. HLA class I and class II types, where available, came from metadata supplied by the sample provider rather than from assay-based typing. The dataset comprised deeply sampled blood TCRbeta repertoires from subjects exposed to, actively infected with, or recovered from COVID-19. The material from the prospective study consisted of cDNA or gDNA derived from T cells, B-cell-depleted T cells, or PBMCs. What the work shows at the level of the full study, not this receptor alone: Clinical and demographic metadata were provided uncurated, with the amount varying by source and participant.

Compared with germline, V lacks 5 bases and J lacks 5 bases; bases without a gene match: 11. CDR1 and CDR2, per the germline V gene (reference sequence), are MNHEY and SMNVEV. From its cysteine to its phenylalanine, the CDR3 spans 16 amino acids. Just the 48-base CDR3 DNA is kept, in frame starting at base 1. TCRbeta CDR3 regions were amplified from genomic DNA by means of the immunoSEQ Assay, a bias-controlled multiplex PCR. Under the source paper's analysis protocol: Within the assay, amplification of reference gene primers was used to estimate how many nucleated cells each sample contained. To quantify the absolute abundance of each unique TCRbeta CDR3 rearrangement, sequence reads were collapsed and filtered. For each sample, productive Simpson clonality was calculated as the square root of Simpson's diversity index over productive rearrangements. Here the immuneACCESS table is served through TCRdb, limited to in-frame sequences with V and J called. Missing clones are a known gap in these copies; in checked studies unresolved V genes cover under half, and the rest lacks a known reason. The D gene and trimming were derived from the DNA, and the V and J assignments and clone size from that table. Counted in this sample were about 200,000 clones; 85% to 90% of them appeared once. The ten largest clones capture around 1.5% of the sample.

This clone has just a few counts. The antigen it recognizes is unknown. No clone much larger than this one lies a single base away; base qualities are absent. Collaborating institutions collected whole blood in K2EDTA tubes following their own protocols. For TCRbeta analysis, collaborator samples were shipped as frozen whole blood, as isolated PBMCs, or as DNA extracted from either sample type. This receptor was taken from a man between 18 and 35 years old with active or convalescent COVID-19. Sequencing used peripheral blood. The sequence joins TRBV27 to TRBJ1-3, with 8 bases in between that match TRBD1. The nucleotides are TGTGCCAGCAGTCCCTGGACAGGGAATAACAGAAACACCATATATTTT. Its translation reads: CASSPWTGNNRNTIYF.